One and the same sample provided the 6 T cell receptor beta chains below, sequenced in a study of cytomegalovirus exposure and HLA in healthy donors. PCR primers comprised 60 Vbeta and 13 Jbeta primers. This table comes from immunoSEQ multiplex PCR, and its TCRdb copy is limited to in-frame clones, with some not included. Of around 30,000 clones in the sample, 35% to 50% are singletons; the top ten hold less than 2%. Sequenced material: PBMCs. Source of these receptors: a woman in her fifties or sixties in good health and CMV-seronegative.

This clone showed up just a few times. This sequence joins TRBV27 and TRBJ2-7; the D gene is possibly TRBD1 (6 bases). Trimming removed 2 bases at V and 3 bases at J, with 8 bases between. The CDR3 extends over 13 amino acids. Germline CDR1 is MNHEY and CDR2 is SMNVEV (reference sequence). The DNA of the CDR3 is TGTGCCAGCAGTTTAGGACAGAGCTACGAGCAGTACTTC. It is translated as CASSLGQSYEQYF.

The gene calls are TRBV4-1 and TRBJ2-2; 13 bases match TRBD2. Germline loops: CDR1 MGHRA, CDR2 YSYEKL. The CDR3 runs 17 residues. V dropped 2 bases and J dropped 7; count of bases not matched to a gene: 7. CDR3 residues: CASSQPTSGGRIGELFF. The CDR3 nucleotides are TGCGCCAGCAGCCAACCGACTAGCGGGGGGAGGATCGGGGAGCTGTTTTTT.

This clone has only a few counts. This chain joins TRBV9 and TRBJ2-5, with D possibly TRBD1 on 6 matching bases. CDR1 and CDR2 (germline): SGDLS, YYNGEE. V lost 2 bases and J lost 1, with 12 bases in between. This CDR3 spans 15 amino acids. CDR3 in amino acids: CASSVPRGSQETQYF. The CDR3 region has the DNA TGTGCCAGCAGCGTCCCCAGGGGCTCCCAAGAGACCCAGTACTTC.

This chain uses TRBV5-1 with TRBJ2-7; TRBD2 aligns across 15 bases. Trimming removed 4 bases from V and 0 bases from J; junction bases left unmatched: 11. Germline CDR1 is SGHRS and CDR2 is YFSETQ. The CDR3 has 19 residues. CDR3 DNA sequence: TGCGCCAGCAGCGATCCGGGACTAGCGGGGGGACCCAACTCCTACGAGCAGTACTTC. It encodes CASSDPGLAGGPNSYEQYF.

The V call is TRBV28, the J call TRBJ2-1, with 8 bases that match TRBD2. V dropped 2 bases and J dropped 9; count of bases not matched to a gene: 3. Germline CDR1 reads MDHEN; CDR2 reads SYDVKM. CDR3 size: 13 residues. The CDR3 reads CASSLPAGAEQFF. The CDR3 nucleotides read TGTGCCAGCAGTTTACCAGCGGGAGCTGAGCAGTTCTTC.

The J gene is TRBJ1-1, the V gene TRBV6-5; D gene ambiguous. The CDR3 consists of 12 residues. With 8 bases removed from V and 4 bases from J, the gap between germline ends came to 11 bases. Germline V gene data show CDR1 as MNHEY and CDR2 as SVGAGI. The CDR3 region is CASGSRGTEAFF. Here the CDR3 DNA reads TGTGCCAGCGGGTCCCGGGGCACTGAAGCTTTCTTT.